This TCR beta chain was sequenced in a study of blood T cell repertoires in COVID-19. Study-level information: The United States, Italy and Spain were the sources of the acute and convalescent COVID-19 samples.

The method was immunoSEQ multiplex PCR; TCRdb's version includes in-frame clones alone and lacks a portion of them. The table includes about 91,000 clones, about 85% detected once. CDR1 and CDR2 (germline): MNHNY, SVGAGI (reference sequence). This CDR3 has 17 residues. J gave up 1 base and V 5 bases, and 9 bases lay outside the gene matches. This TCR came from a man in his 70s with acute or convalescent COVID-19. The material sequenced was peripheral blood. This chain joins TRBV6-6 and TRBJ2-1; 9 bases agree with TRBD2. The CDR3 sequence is CASSPFSGGGSYNEQFF. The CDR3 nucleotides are TGTGCCAGCAGTCCCTTTAGCGGGGGTGGGTCCTACAATGAGCAGTTCTTC.